This entry lists 24 T cell receptor beta chains sequenced from one sample in a study of blood T cell repertoires in COVID-19. Generated by immunoSEQ multiplex PCR, the TCRdb table keeps only in-frame clones and is missing some. The sample has about 240,000 clones; around 83% are singletons. Sequencing was done on a sample of peripheral blood. These receptors all come from a young man who had recovered from COVID-19.

This clone was observed at least ten times. The chain couples TRBV6-1 to TRBJ1-2; D not certain. The CDR3 is 13 amino acids. V was pared by 3 bases and J by 6 bases, with 11 bases between. From germline, CDR1 is MNHNS and CDR2 SASEGT. CDR3 sequence: CASSDGEADGYTF. The CDR3 nucleotides read TGTGCCAGCAGTGACGGGGAGGCTGATGGCTACACCTTC.

The CDR3 region has the DNA TGTGCCAGCAGTTACTCGACTAGCGGGGGCCCCTACGAGCAGTACGTC. It encodes CASSYSTSGGPYEQYV. This chain links TRBV6-2 or TRBV6-3 with TRBJ2-7; 12 bases are a match to TRBD2. The ends lost 0 bases at V and 2 bases at J; junction bases unmatched: 2. Germline CDR1 is MNHEY and CDR2 is SVGEGT. The length of the CDR3 is 16 residues.

This clone appeared once. The chain employs TRBV29-1 and TRBJ2-7, with TRBD1 matching 7 bases. V was pared by 6 bases and J by 1 base, with 3 bases of the junction left unmatched. Looked up from germline, CDR1 is SQVTM and CDR2 is ANQGSEA. The CDR3 runs 12 residues. The chain's CDR3 is CSVATGSYEQYF. For the CDR3, the DNA is TGCAGCGTGGCGACAGGGTCCTACGAGCAGTACTTC.

This clone was observed once. The chain carries TRBV2 and TRBJ1-1, with a tentative D call TRBD1 (5 bases). This CDR3 spans 15 amino acids. Germline CDR1 is SNHLY and CDR2 is FYNNEI. Between the trimmed V and J ends, which lost 6 bases and 2 bases, there was a span of 16 bases. The CDR3 reads CASRAGDGDNTEAFF. The CDR3 coding sequence is TGTGCCAGCAGGGCGGGGGACGGGGATAACACTGAAGCTTTCTTT.

This clone has just one count. The gene calls are TRBV4-1 and TRBJ1-4; 7 nucleotides line up with TRBD1. J lost 4 bases, V lost 2 bases, and 4 bases had no gene match. CDR1 is MGHRA and CDR2 is YSYEKL in the germline V gene. The CDR3 has 15 residues. The CDR3 sequence: CASSQSGTVNEKLFF. Here the CDR3 DNA reads TGCGCCAGCAGCCAATCGGGGACAGTTAATGAAAAACTGTTTTTT.

The chain combines TRBV15 with TRBJ1-6, with 7 positions matching TRBD1. The V segment lost 4 bases and the J segment 7 bases; nucleotides outside the gene matches: 4. The CDR3 length is 14 residues. The germline CDR1 and CDR2 sequences are LNHNV and YYDKDF (reference sequence). The CDR3 DNA is TGTGCCACCAGCAAGGGACAGCTAAATTCACCCCTCCACTTT. Translating gives CATSKGQLNSPLHF.

The chain combines TRBV6-5 with TRBJ1-2; TRBD1 matches at 8 bases. The V gene end was trimmed by 11 bases and the J gene end by 2 bases; junction bases not matched to a gene: 10. This CDR3 is 14 amino acids long. The germline CDR1 and CDR2 sequences are MNHEY and SVGAGI. The CDR3 DNA follows: TGTGCCGGGGGGGTTGACAGGGGAAACTATGGCTACACCTTC. Protein sequence: CAGGVDRGNYGYTF.

This rearrangement joins TRBV19 to TRBJ2-1; 7 bases agree with TRBD2. Looked up from germline, CDR1 is LNHDA and CDR2 is SQIVND (reference sequence). The CDR3 runs to 18 residues. The ends lost 6 bases at V and 10 bases at J; junction bases unmatched: 24. Written as DNA, the CDR3 is TGTGCCAGTAGAAAGACCCCCCGCCTAGCGGCCTATACCGGGGAGCAGTTCTTC. Its translation is CASRKTPRLAAYTGEQFF.

This clone showed up just a few times. The chain employs TRBV3-1 (or the pseudogene TRBV3-2) and TRBJ2-7; D ambiguous. V was pared by 2 bases and J by 0 bases, with 11 bases between. The CDR3 contains 15 residues. Germline CDR1 reads LGHDT; CDR2 reads YNNKEL (reference sequence). In DNA, the CDR3 is TGTGCCAGCAGCCAACGGAGTCGATTCTCCTACGAGCAGTACGTC. Amino acids: CASSQRSRFSYEQYV.

The gene calls are TRBV27 and TRBJ1-2, with a weak D call TRBD1 (5 bases). V shed 5 bases and J shed 4 bases, with 11 bases lying between them. Germline V lookup: CDR1 MNHEY, CDR2 SMNVEV (reference sequence). There are 13 residues in the CDR3. This CDR3 reads CASSGSGAYGYTF. As DNA, the CDR3 is TGTGCCAGCAGTGGTAGCGGGGCCTATGGCTACACCTTC.

V is TRBV5-8 and J is TRBJ2-2; D gene unclear. This CDR3 has 15 residues. Trimming left V 0 bases short and J 0 bases short, with 6 bases between. From germline, CDR1 is SGHTS and CDR2 YDEGEE. The CDR3 loop reads CASSLGQTNTGELFF. CDR3 DNA sequence: TGTGCCAGCAGCTTGGGCCAGACGAACACCGGGGAGCTGTTTTTT. Variable domain in full (rest from reference TRBV5-8 and TRBJ2-2): EAGVTQSPTHLIKTRGQQATLRCSPISGHTSVYWYQQALGLGLQFLLWYDEGEERNRGNFPPRFSGRQFPNYSSELNVNALELEDSALYLCASSLGQTNTGELFFGEGSRLTVL.

The chain combines TRBV6-2 or TRBV6-3 with TRBJ2-2, with 12 nucleotides matching TRBD2. CDR1 MNHEY and CDR2 SVGEGT come from the germline V gene. V dropped 4 bases and J dropped 5; count of bases not matched to a gene: 14. The CDR3 is 19 residues long. The CDR3 region is CASSWFLLAGGPRTGELFF. In DNA, the CDR3 is TGTGCCAGCAGTTGGTTTCTCCTAGCGGGGGGGCCTAGGACCGGGGAGCTGTTTTTT.

The V gene is TRBV11-3, the J gene TRBJ2-7, with D maybe TRBD1 (6 bases). The V end was cut by 5 bases, the J end by 4 bases, with 12 bases between. The CDR3 is 13 residues long. Germline lookup yields CDR1 SGHNT and CDR2 YENEEA. The CDR3 protein is CASSQGPDYEQYF. For the CDR3, the DNA is TGTGCCAGCAGCCAGGGGCCGGATTACGAGCAGTACTTC. Filled out from reference TRBV11-3 and TRBJ2-7, the complete variable domain reads EAGVVQSPRYKIIEKKQPVAFWCNPISGHNTLYWYLQNLGQGPELLIRYENEEAVDDSQLPKDRFSAERLKGVDSTLKIQPAELGDSAVYLCASSQGPDYEQYFGPGTRLTVT.

The chain recombines TRBV14 with TRBJ1-1; D perhaps matches TRBD1 (5 bases). The CDR3 has 14 residues. Germline assignment: CDR1 SGHDN and CDR2 FVKESK. V lost 1 base and J 8 bases, leaving 14 bases between the germline ends. The CDR3 DNA reads as TGTGCCAGCAGCCAAGTGCGTTGGGGCAGCGAAGCTTTCTTT. Protein sequence: CASSQVRWGSEAFF. The whole variable domain, remainder taken from reference TRBV14 and TRBJ1-1, is EAGVTQFPSHSVIEKGQTVTLRCDPISGHDNLYWYRRVMGKEIKFLLHFVKESKQDESGMPNNRFLAERTGGTYSTLKVQPAELEDSGVYFCASSQVRWGSEAFFGQGTRLTVV.

The rearrangement uses TRBV7-9 and TRBJ2-2; possibly TRBD2 for D (5 bases). The V and J ends lost 8 bases and 1 base respectively, with 8 bases between them. Germline V gene data show CDR1 as SEHNR and CDR2 as FQNEAQ (reference sequence). This CDR3 region has 13 residues. The CDR3 DNA reads as TGTGCCAGCGTGGGAGAGAACACCGGGGAGCTGTTTTTT. Residues: CASVGENTGELFF. The variable domain in full, completed from reference TRBV7-9 and TRBJ2-2, reads DTGVSQNPRHKITKRGQNVTFRCDPISEHNRLYWYRQTLGQGPEFLTYFQNEAQLEKSRLLSDRFSAERPKGSFSTLEIQRTEQGDSAMYLCASVGENTGELFFGEGSRLTVL.

This sequence joins TRBV29-1 and TRBJ2-7; D remains ambiguous. The CDR3 is made up of 11 amino acids. Germline CDR1 SQVTM, CDR2 ANQGSEA. V lost 0 bases to trimming and J lost 6 bases, with 6 bases between them. CDR3 sequence: CSVEESTEQYF. CDR3 coding DNA: TGCAGCGTTGAAGAGAGCACCGAGCAGTACTTC.

The J gene is TRBJ1-2, the V gene TRBV2, with D unclear. Germline V gene data show CDR1 as SNHLY and CDR2 as FYNNEI. The CDR3 is 14 amino acids. V lost 8 bases, J lost 1 base, and 14 bases lay in between. CDR3 sequence: CASSRGRINYGYTF. CDR3 bases: TGTGCCAGCTCACGAGGGCGAATTAACTATGGCTACACCTTC.

In DNA form, the CDR3 reads TGTGCCAGCAGTTACGGCCCGTTACCAAATGAAAAACTGTTTTTT. The encoded protein is CASSYGPLPNEKLFF. The V and J genes are TRBV6-5 and TRBJ1-4; D is uncertain. The CDR3 has 15 amino acids. CDR1 is MNHEY and CDR2 is SVGAGI in the germline V gene. Trimming removed 2 bases at V and 5 bases at J, with 12 bases between.

This rearrangement joins TRBV7-3 to TRBJ2-2; tentatively, D is TRBD2 (5 bases). The germline V gene encodes CDR1 SGHTA and CDR2 FQGTGA. CDR3 size: 15 residues. Trimming took 2 bases from V and 4 from J, leaving 11 bases between them. The CDR3 DNA reads as TGTGCCAGCAGCTTACGGGGAATGGGCACCGGGGAGCTGTTTTTT. It translates to CASSLRGMGTGELFF.

The V call is TRBV7-9, the J call TRBJ2-7; 10 nucleotides match TRBD1. Germline trimming cut 0 bases from V and 2 bases from J; bases unmatched to any gene: 4. Germline loops: CDR1 SEHNR, CDR2 FQNEAQ (reference sequence). The CDR3 extends over 16 amino acids. The CDR3 coding sequence is TGTGCCAGCAGCTTAGCGGGACAGGGGAAGACCTACGAGCAGTACTTC. Amino acids: CASSLAGQGKTYEQYF.

This chain uses TRBV13 with TRBJ2-3; no definite D call. Germline CDR1 is PRHDT and CDR2 is FYEKMQ (reference sequence). The CDR3 is 16 amino acids. V lost 2 bases to trimming and J lost 0 bases, with 12 bases between them. CDR3 residues: CASSLYGDGSTDTQYF. The CDR3 DNA is TGTGCCAGCAGCTTATACGGAGATGGTAGCACAGATACGCAGTATTTT.

The chain has TRBV7-9 and TRBJ2-7; tentative D call: TRBD1 (5 bases). In germline, CDR1 is SEHNR, CDR2 FQNEAQ (reference sequence). Trimming took off 1 base at V and 2 bases at J, with 12 bases between the two ends. CDR3 size: 15 residues. The CDR3 reads CASSLGRQGAYEQYV. The CDR3 DNA reads TGTGCCAGCAGCTTAGGTCGTCAGGGCGCCTACGAGCAGTACGTC.

This clone has a handful of counts. The CDR3 protein is CASSEMTGWYEQYF. The CDR3 DNA follows: TGCGCCAGCAGTGAGATGACAGGGTGGTACGAGCAGTACTTC. The J gene is TRBJ2-7, the V gene TRBV4-1; 7 bases line up with TRBD1. With V trimmed by 6 bases and J by 4 bases, 9 bases remained unmatched. CDR1 MGHRA and CDR2 YSYEKL come from the germline V gene. The CDR3 is 14 amino acids.

The rearrangement joins TRBV11-2 to TRBJ1-1, with D tentatively TRBD1 (5 bases). The CDR3 totals 13 residues. Germline values: CDR1 SGHAT, CDR2 FQNNGV. V dropped 4 bases and J dropped 4 bases, with 10 bases sitting between them. CDR3 region: CASSWGGATEAFF. Here the CDR3 DNA reads TGTGCCAGCAGCTGGGGGGGAGCCACTGAAGCTTTCTTT.